Reported below is one T cell receptor beta chain. This sample was taken from a study of T cell responses to AZD1222 COVID-19 vaccine. TCRdb keeps only in-frame clones here, not all; method: immunoSEQ multiplex PCR. The sample has some 150,000 clones, approximately 93% seen once. The CDR3 is 17 residues long. Trimming took 4 bases from V and 0 from J, leaving 13 bases between them. Per the germline V gene, CDR1 is LGHDT and CDR2 is YNNKEL (reference sequence). Sequenced here: peripheral blood, sampled on day 0 of AZD1222 vaccination. V and J are TRBV3-1 (or the pseudogene TRBV3-2) and TRBJ2-6; D might be TRBD2 (5 bases). The TCR sequence derives from an adult in good health. The CDR3 DNA sequence: TGTGCCAGCAGCCCCGGGAAGGGTCTCTCTGGGGCCAACGTCCTGACTTTC. Protein product: CASSPGKGLSGANVLTF.